One and the same sample provided the 5 T cell receptor beta chains below, sequenced in a study of T-cell reconstitution after alpha-beta-depleted transplantation in children. During its preparation, the TCRbeta library received unique molecular identifiers. Via MiXCR, TCRdb re-called the PCR reads, giving one row per CDR3 protein. The sample records over 150,000 distinct CDR3 sequences, about 15% being singletons. Sample: PBMCs from the stem cell graft donor, taken from the stem cell graft. All receptors derive from a human donor who donated a stem cell graft to a child with acute lymphoblastic leukemia.

There are many counts of this clonotype. J is TRBJ2-1 and V is TRBV29-1; D uncertain. The germline V and J ends were trimmed by 2 bases and 0 bases, with 11 bases remaining between them. Germline-derived CDR1 and CDR2 are SQVTM and ANQGSEA. The CDR3 has 15 amino acids. The CDR3 DNA is TGCAGCGTTGAATGGCAGACCACCTCCTACAATGAGCAGTTCTTC. Residues: CSVEWQTTSYNEQFF.

This clonotype was seen ten or more times. V usage is TRBV12-3 or TRBV12-4 and J usage is TRBJ2-3, with 14 bases lining up with TRBD2. The V segment lost 0 bases and the J segment 4 bases; nucleotides outside the gene matches: 0. The length of the CDR3 is 16 residues. The CDR3 DNA follows: TGTGCCAGCAGTTTAGCGGGACTAGCGGGAGCAGATACGCAGTATTTT. This translates into CASSLAGLAGADTQYF.

This clonotype was detected ten times or more. The chain couples TRBV6-1 to TRBJ2-7; D uncertain. V was cut by 8 bases and J by 0 bases, with 17 bases left in between. Germline V lookup: CDR1 MNHNS, CDR2 SASEGT. The CDR3 extends over 15 amino acids. In DNA form, the CDR3 reads TGTGCCAGCGCTTCAAGAGGTTTTGGCTCCTACGAGCAGTACTTC. Translating gives CASASRGFGSYEQYF.

This clonotype was seen repeatedly, ten times or more. The rearrangement links TRBV20-1 to TRBJ1-1; D remains unclear. Trimming left V 2 bases short and J 3 bases short, with 7 bases between. This CDR3 comprises 12 residues. The germline V gene has CDR1 DFQATT and CDR2 SNEGSKA (reference sequence). In DNA form, the CDR3 reads TGCAGTGCTAGACACGATTACACTGAAGCTTTCTTT. The encoded protein is CSARHDYTEAFF.

This clonotype was counted many times. The CDR3 region is CASSGHAGDIQYF. CDR3 sequence (DNA): TGTGCCAGCAGTGGACATGCGGGGGACATTCAGTACTTC. The J gene is TRBJ2-4, the V gene TRBV6-1, with TRBD2 matching over 7 bases. Germline V CDR1 and CDR2: MNHNS, SASEGT. This CDR3 comprises 13 residues. The ends lost 4 bases at V and 8 bases at J; junction bases unmatched: 5.